These T cell receptor beta chains were read from a single sample in a study of cytomegalovirus exposure and HLA in healthy donors. Using immunoSEQ multiplex PCR, the repertoire was profiled, and TCRdb retains in-frame clones only, with some absent. Of approximately 140,000 clones listed, approximately 85% were seen once; the top ten hold 1.4%. Material for sequencing was PBMCs. These receptor sequences come from a woman in her twenties or thirties in good health and CMV-seronegative. The CDR3 runs from the conserved cysteine through the conserved F or W. D genes are given only for firm matches. Clone size is not always given. Where it is, it says once, few, many or a class for expanded clones.

abundance: NA
d_gene: TRBD2
j_gene: TRBJ2-1
v_gene: TRBV7-6
CDR3nt: TGTGCCAGCAGCTGGCTAGCGGGGGCATACAATGAGCAGTTCTTC
CDR3aa: CASSWLAGAYNEQFF

abundance: few
d_gene: NA
j_gene: TRBJ2-2
v_gene: TRBV5-4
CDR3nt: TGTGCCAGCAGCTTGGGAGGTAACACCGGGGAGCTGTTTTTT
CDR3aa: CASSLGGNTGELFF

abundance: NA
d_gene: TRBD2
j_gene: TRBJ2-1
v_gene: TRBV10-3
CDR3nt: TGTGCCATCAGTGCTGATAGCGGGGGGGCCGGCGAGCAGTTCTTC
CDR3aa: CAISADSGGAGEQFF

abundance: NA
d_gene: NA
j_gene: TRBJ2-1
v_gene: TRBV18
CDR3nt: TGTGCCAGCTCACCAAGACAGACCTACAATGAGCAGTTCTTC
CDR3aa: CASSPRQTYNEQFF

abundance: NA
d_gene: TRBD1
j_gene: TRBJ2-3
v_gene: TRBV5-6
CDR3nt: TGTGCCAGCAGCCGCGGACAGGGCACAGATACGCAGTATTTT
CDR3aa: CASSRGQGTDTQYF

abundance: NA
d_gene: NA
j_gene: TRBJ2-1
v_gene: TRBV4-1
CDR3nt: TGCGCCAGCAGCCAAGGAGAGCGCTCCTACAATGAGCAGTTCTTC
CDR3aa: CASSQGERSYNEQFF

abundance: NA
d_gene: NA
j_gene: TRBJ2-4
v_gene: TRBV7-8
CDR3nt: TGTGCCAGCAGCTTAGCGACTCAAAACATTCAGTACTTC
CDR3aa: CASSLATQNIQYF

abundance: NA
d_gene: NA
j_gene: TRBJ1-1
v_gene: TRBV2
CDR3nt: TGTGCCAGCACCGTCCTTCAGTCGAACACTGAAGCTTTCTTT
CDR3aa: CASTVLQSNTEAFF

abundance: NA
d_gene: NA
j_gene: TRBJ2-7
v_gene: TRBV15
CDR3nt: TGTGCCACCAGCAGAGATCCCGAGCACTACGAGCAGTACTTC
CDR3aa: CATSRDPEHYEQYF

abundance: NA
d_gene: NA
j_gene: TRBJ1-2
v_gene: TRBV6-5
CDR3nt: TGTGCCTCCGGGGGGGGAAGGAACAACTATGGCTACACCTTC
CDR3aa: CASGGGRNNYGYTF

abundance: few
d_gene: NA
j_gene: TRBJ2-7
v_gene: TRBV10-3
CDR3nt: TGTGCCATCAGTGACCTAATGACAAGCTACGAGCAGTACTTC
CDR3aa: CAISDLMTSYEQYF

abundance: NA
d_gene: TRBD1
j_gene: TRBJ1-2
v_gene: TRBV7-2
CDR3nt: TGTGCCAGCAGCCCAGCCGGGACAGAATACTATGGCTACACCTTC
CDR3aa: CASSPAGTEYYGYTF

abundance: NA
d_gene: TRBD2
j_gene: TRBJ2-3
v_gene: TRBV5-1
CDR3nt: TGCGCCAGCCGTTCTAGCGGAAGCACAGATACGCAGTATTTT
CDR3aa: CASRSSGSTDTQYF

abundance: NA
d_gene: TRBD1
j_gene: TRBJ1-5
v_gene: TRBV5-6
CDR3nt: TGTGCCAGCAGCTTGCGCGGGACAGGGAGGAATCAGCCCCAGCATTTT
CDR3aa: CASSLRGTGRNQPQHF

abundance: NA
d_gene: TRBD2
j_gene: TRBJ2-3
v_gene: TRBV7-6
CDR3nt: TGTGCCAGCAGCCCACGGCCGGGACTAGCCTCTTCAGATACGCAGTATTTT
CDR3aa: CASSPRPGLASSDTQYF

abundance: NA
d_gene: NA
j_gene: TRBJ1-1
v_gene: TRBV2
CDR3nt: TGTGCCAGCAGTGAAACAGGGCGCACTGAAGCTTTCTTT
CDR3aa: CASSETGRTEAFF

abundance: NA
d_gene: NA
j_gene: TRBJ1-6
v_gene: TRBV11-2
CDR3nt: TGTGCCAGCAGCTTAGCTTTGAGCTCCTATAATTCACCCCTCCACTTT
CDR3aa: CASSLALSSYNSPLHF

abundance: NA
d_gene: TRBD1
j_gene: TRBJ1-1
v_gene: TRBV11-2
CDR3nt: TGTGCCAGCAGCTTAACGTCAGGGGGCTCGAGAACTGAAGCTTTCTTT
CDR3aa: CASSLTSGGSRTEAFF

abundance: NA
d_gene: NA
j_gene: TRBJ2-7
v_gene: TRBV7-9
CDR3nt: TGTGCCAGCAGCGCCTGGGAGCGCGGCGAGCAGTACTTC
CDR3aa: CASSAWERGEQYF

abundance: NA
d_gene: TRBD1
j_gene: TRBJ1-4
v_gene: TRBV10-3
CDR3nt: TGTGCCATCAGCACGGGACAGGGGAACGAAAAACTGTTTTTT
CDR3aa: CAISTGQGNEKLFF

abundance: NA
d_gene: TRBD1
j_gene: TRBJ1-1
v_gene: TRBV6-5
CDR3nt: TGTGCCAGCACCCATACGACAGGGACCCACACTGAAGCTTTCTTT
CDR3aa: CASTHTTGTHTEAFF

abundance: NA
d_gene: NA
j_gene: TRBJ2-3
v_gene: TRBV19
CDR3nt: TGTGCCAGTAGTATAGGGCTAGCTAGCACAGATACGCAGTATTTT
CDR3aa: CASSIGLASTDTQYF

abundance: NA
d_gene: NA
j_gene: TRBJ1-5
v_gene: TRBV7-9
CDR3nt: TGTGCCAGCAGCTTACAGGGGCCCTCCGGCAATCAGCCCCAGCATTTT
CDR3aa: CASSLQGPSGNQPQHF

abundance: NA
d_gene: NA
j_gene: TRBJ1-2
v_gene: TRBV23-1
CDR3nt: TGCGCCAGCAGTCAAACCTATATTCAATCCCCCTCAGGTGGGTATAGTGGCTACACCTTC
CDR3aa: CASSQTYIQSPSGGYSGYTF

abundance: NA
d_gene: TRBD1
j_gene: TRBJ2-7
v_gene: TRBV18
CDR3nt: TGTGCCAGCTCCCCTGGCGCACAGGGGGCGCGCGAGCAGTACTTC
CDR3aa: CASSPGAQGAREQYF

abundance: NA
d_gene: NA
j_gene: TRBJ1-2
v_gene: TRBV6-1
CDR3nt: TGTGCCAGCAAGACGGGTCGACAGAAGTTCTATGGCTACACCTTC
CDR3aa: CASKTGRQKFYGYTF

abundance: once
d_gene: TRBD1
j_gene: TRBJ1-2
v_gene: TRBV5-1
CDR3nt: TGCGCCAGCAGCTTGACCTTCTCACAGGGGAACTATGGCTACACCTTC
CDR3aa: CASSLTFSQGNYGYTF

abundance: NA
d_gene: TRBD2
j_gene: TRBJ2-2
v_gene: TRBV5-1
CDR3nt: TGCGCCAGCAGCCGAGGCCGGGGGGGGACCGGGGAGCTGTTTTTT
CDR3aa: CASSRGRGGTGELFF

abundance: NA
d_gene: NA
j_gene: TRBJ1-2
v_gene: TRBV5-1
CDR3nt: TGCGCCAGCAGACGAGACGGGACACGGGATTATTTTCATGGCTACACCTTC
CDR3aa: CASRRDGTRDYFHGYTF

abundance: NA
d_gene: NA
j_gene: TRBJ1-1
v_gene: TRBV6-5
CDR3nt: TGTGCCAGCACCGTCGGACGGGGCACTGAAGCTTTCTTT
CDR3aa: CASTVGRGTEAFF

abundance: once
d_gene: TRBD1
j_gene: TRBJ1-4
v_gene: TRBV11-2
CDR3nt: TGTGCCAGCAGCATATCGACAGGGATGGAAAAACTGTTTTTT
CDR3aa: CASSISTGMEKLFF

abundance: NA
d_gene: TRBD1
j_gene: TRBJ2-7
v_gene: TRBV6-1
CDR3nt: TGTGCCAGCAGTGAAGAGGGGACAGGGCGCTACGAGCAGTACTTC
CDR3aa: CASSEEGTGRYEQYF

abundance: NA
d_gene: NA
j_gene: TRBJ1-2
v_gene: TRBV6-5
CDR3nt: TGTGCCAGCAGTTACTCGAGTCGGAGGGATGTTGGTGGCTACACCTTC
CDR3aa: CASSYSSRRDVGGYTF

abundance: few
d_gene: NA
j_gene: TRBJ1-2
v_gene: TRBV5-1
CDR3nt: TGCGCCAGCAGCTTGGCGAGGGATGGCTACACCTTC
CDR3aa: CASSLARDGYTF

abundance: NA
d_gene: NA
j_gene: TRBJ2-7
v_gene: TRBV28
CDR3nt: TGTGCCAGCGGAAACAGGGCCACCTACGAGCAGTACTTC
CDR3aa: CASGNRATYEQYF

abundance: few
d_gene: TRBD1
j_gene: TRBJ2-7
v_gene: TRBV7-6
CDR3nt: TGTGCCAGCAGCATGGGACAGGGGAAAGAAAATAGCTACGAGCAGTACTTC
CDR3aa: CASSMGQGKENSYEQYF

abundance: NA
d_gene: TRBD2
j_gene: TRBJ2-5
v_gene: TRBV5-1
CDR3nt: TGCGCCAGCAGCTCCCTCGGGACTAGTGGAGAGACCCAGTACTTC
CDR3aa: CASSSLGTSGETQYF

abundance: NA
d_gene: NA
j_gene: TRBJ2-3
v_gene: TRBV9
CDR3nt: TGTGCCAGCAGCCCACCGGCGGGTACGCAGTATTTT
CDR3aa: CASSPPAGTQYF

abundance: NA
d_gene: NA
j_gene: TRBJ2-1
v_gene: TRBV5-1
CDR3nt: TGCGCCAGCAGCTTGGGGAGTCAGAACAATGAGCAGTTCTTC
CDR3aa: CASSLGSQNNEQFF

abundance: many
d_gene: TRBD1
j_gene: TRBJ1-3
v_gene: TRBV5-4
CDR3nt: TGTGCCAGCAGCTACCAGGGGGCTATGGCTGGAAACACCATATATTTT
CDR3aa: CASSYQGAMAGNTIYF

abundance: NA
d_gene: NA
j_gene: TRBJ1-2
v_gene: TRBV4-1
CDR3nt: TGCGCCAGCAGCCTCGCGGGGGGACTTCTCTATGGCTACACCTTC
CDR3aa: CASSLAGGLLYGYTF

abundance: NA
d_gene: TRBD1
j_gene: TRBJ2-5
v_gene: TRBV7-2
CDR3nt: TGTGCCAGCAGCGCCCAAGGACAGGGGTTAGAGACCCAGTACTTC
CDR3aa: CASSAQGQGLETQYF

abundance: NA
d_gene: NA
j_gene: TRBJ1-2
v_gene: TRBV6-5
CDR3nt: TGTGCCAGCAGTTACCTCTCGAAAGGGGTCTATGGCTACACCTTC
CDR3aa: CASSYLSKGVYGYTF

abundance: NA
d_gene: NA
j_gene: TRBJ2-3
v_gene: TRBV19
CDR3nt: TGTGCCAGTAGTATGTGGCGGGGCGGTAAAGATACGCAGTATTTT
CDR3aa: CASSMWRGGKDTQYF

abundance: many
d_gene: NA
j_gene: TRBJ1-5
v_gene: TRBV27
CDR3nt: TGTGCCAGCAGTTTCTACAATCAGCCCCAGCATTTT
CDR3aa: CASSFYNQPQHF

abundance: once
d_gene: NA
j_gene: TRBJ1-1
v_gene: TRBV4-3
CDR3nt: TGCGCCAGCAGCCAAGAGCTGGGCGGGGGGCCGGGCACTGAAGCTTTCTTT
CDR3aa: CASSQELGGGPGTEAFF

abundance: NA
d_gene: NA
j_gene: TRBJ2-7
v_gene: TRBV18
CDR3nt: TGTGCCAGCTCAAAGGACCAACGCGCTACAGGGATCTACGAGCAGTACTTC
CDR3aa: CASSKDQRATGIYEQYF

abundance: NA
d_gene: TRBD1
j_gene: TRBJ1-2
v_gene: TRBV10-3
CDR3nt: TGTGCCATCAGTGACGACAGGGTTGGCTACACCTTC
CDR3aa: CAISDDRVGYTF

abundance: NA
d_gene: NA
j_gene: TRBJ1-2
v_gene: TRBV6-5
CDR3nt: TGTGCCAGCAGTTACAGGGGGAGATACTATGGCTACACCTTC
CDR3aa: CASSYRGRYYGYTF

abundance: NA
d_gene: TRBD1
j_gene: TRBJ2-3
v_gene: TRBV5-1
CDR3nt: TGCGCCAGCAGCCCCCAGACAGGGGCGCCCGAAGATACGCAGTATTTT
CDR3aa: CASSPQTGAPEDTQYF

abundance: once
d_gene: TRBD1
j_gene: TRBJ1-2
v_gene: TRBV6-4
CDR3nt: TGTGCCAGCTCCCCCTCGGGACAGACTAACTATGGCTACACCTTC
CDR3aa: CASSPSGQTNYGYTF

abundance: NA
d_gene: TRBD1
j_gene: TRBJ2-7
v_gene: TRBV2
CDR3nt: TGTGCCAGCGTGCGGGACAGGGTTTACGAGCAGTACTTC
CDR3aa: CASVRDRVYEQYF

abundance: NA
d_gene: TRBD2
j_gene: TRBJ2-4
v_gene: TRBV2
CDR3nt: TGTGCCAGCAGTGAACTAGCGGGGGGAACCAAAAACATTCAGTACTTC
CDR3aa: CASSELAGGTKNIQYF

abundance: NA
d_gene: TRBD1
j_gene: TRBJ1-1
v_gene: TRBV29-1
CDR3nt: TGCAGCGTGGGACAGGGATATAACACTGAAGCTTTCTTT
CDR3aa: CSVGQGYNTEAFF

abundance: NA
d_gene: NA
j_gene: TRBJ2-7
v_gene: TRBV18
CDR3nt: TGTGCCAGCTCACCAGCACAGGGTGAGGCCGAGCAGTACTTC
CDR3aa: CASSPAQGEAEQYF